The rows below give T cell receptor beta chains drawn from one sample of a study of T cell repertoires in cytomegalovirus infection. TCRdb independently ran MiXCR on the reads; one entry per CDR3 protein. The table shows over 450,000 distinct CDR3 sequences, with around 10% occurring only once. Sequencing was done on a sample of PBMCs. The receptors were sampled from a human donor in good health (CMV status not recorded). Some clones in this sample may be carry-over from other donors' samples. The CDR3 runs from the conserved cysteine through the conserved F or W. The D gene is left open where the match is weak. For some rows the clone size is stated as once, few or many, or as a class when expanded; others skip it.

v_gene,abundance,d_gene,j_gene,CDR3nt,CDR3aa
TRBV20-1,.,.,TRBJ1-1,TGCAGTGCTACCGGGGTATGGAACACTGAAGCTTTCTTT,CSATGVWNTEAFF
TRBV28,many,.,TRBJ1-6,TGTGCCAGCAGTTTAGCGGAGGGTACAGGGCCGAGACAGTCACCCCTCCACTTT,CASSLAEGTGPRQSPLHF
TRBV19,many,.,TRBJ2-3,TGTGCCAGTAGTATCGACCTCGGAGCGACCCGCACAGATACGCAGTATTTT,CASSIDLGATRTDTQYF
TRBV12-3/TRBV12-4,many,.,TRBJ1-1,TGTGCCAGCGGAATCATGAACACTGAAGCTTTCTTT,CASGIMNTEAFF
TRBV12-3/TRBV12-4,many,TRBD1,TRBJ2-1,TGTGCCAGCAGTTTTACCGGGACAGGCGGTATGGGCTCCTACAATGAGCAGTTCTTC,CASSFTGTGGMGSYNEQFF
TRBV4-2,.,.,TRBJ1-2,TGTGCCAGCAGCCAAGATCCCCCGCCCGAGGCCTATGGCTACACCTTC,CASSQDPPPEAYGYTF
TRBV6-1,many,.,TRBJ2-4,TGTGCCAGCAGTGAAAGGAGACTCGTGGGGTACTTC,CASSERRLVGYF
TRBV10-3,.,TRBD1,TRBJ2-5,TGTGCCATCAGTGAGTCAACAGGGGCGACCTCACAAGAGACCCAGTACTTC,CAISESTGATSQETQYF
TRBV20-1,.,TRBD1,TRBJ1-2,TGCAGTGCTACGATACAGGGGAAAGGTAGTGGCTACACCTTC,CSATIQGKGSGYTF
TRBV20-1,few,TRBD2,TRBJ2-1,TGCAGTGCTAGTAGCGGGGGCAATGAGCAGTTCTTC,CSASSGGNEQFF
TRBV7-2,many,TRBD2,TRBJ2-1,TGTGCCAGCAGCGCCAAGACTAGCGGGAGGAGCAATGAGCAGTTCTTC,CASSAKTSGRSNEQFF
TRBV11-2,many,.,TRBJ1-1,TGTGCCAGCAGCTCCGTGCAGGGGAGGGGTATTGAAGCTTTCTTT,CASSSVQGRGIEAFF
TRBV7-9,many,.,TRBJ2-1,TGTGCCAGCAGCTCCGACAGATCCTACAATGAGCAGTTCTTC,CASSSDRSYNEQFF
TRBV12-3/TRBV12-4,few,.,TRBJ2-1,TGTGCCAGCAGTTCACCCCTTACGCTCGCCGAGCAGTTCTTC,CASSSPLTLAEQFF
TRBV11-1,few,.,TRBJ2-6,TGTGCCAGCAGCTTGGACAGCTCTCTAAGGGCCAACGTCCTGACTTTC,CASSLDSSLRANVLTF
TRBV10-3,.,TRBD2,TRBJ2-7,TGTGCCATCAGTGAGGGTGGGACTAGCGGGAGTATCAACGAGCAGTACTTC,CAISEGGTSGSINEQYF
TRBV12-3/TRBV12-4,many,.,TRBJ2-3,TGTGCCAGCAGTTTACTAGCCTCCGGCGGGGATACGCAGTATTTT,CASSLLASGGDTQYF